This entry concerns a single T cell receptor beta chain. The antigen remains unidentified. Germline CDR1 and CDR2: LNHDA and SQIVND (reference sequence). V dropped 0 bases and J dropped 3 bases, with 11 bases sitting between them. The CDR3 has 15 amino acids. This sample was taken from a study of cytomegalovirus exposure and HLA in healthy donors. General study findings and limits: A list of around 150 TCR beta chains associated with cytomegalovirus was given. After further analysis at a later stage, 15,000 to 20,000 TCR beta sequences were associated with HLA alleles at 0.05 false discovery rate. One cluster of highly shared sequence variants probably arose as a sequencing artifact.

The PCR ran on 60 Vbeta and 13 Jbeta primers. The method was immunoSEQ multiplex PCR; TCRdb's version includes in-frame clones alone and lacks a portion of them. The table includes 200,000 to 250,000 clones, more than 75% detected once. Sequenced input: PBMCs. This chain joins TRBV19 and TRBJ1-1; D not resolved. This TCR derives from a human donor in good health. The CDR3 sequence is CASSIDLWGDTEAFF. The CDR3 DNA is TGTGCCAGTAGTATAGATCTATGGGGAGACACTGAAGCTTTCTTT.